This TCR beta chain was recorded in a study of T-cell reconstitution after alpha-beta-depleted transplantation in children. Unique molecular identifiers were used to barcode this TCRbeta library. TCRdb reprocessed the PCR reads with MiXCR, giving one entry per CDR3 protein. This sample yields some 350,000 distinct CDR3 sequences, of which 15% to 20% are seen a single time; approximately 38% belongs to the top ten. Germline V gives CDR1 DFQATT, CDR2 SNEGSKA (reference sequence). The V and J ends lost 1 base and 6 bases, in that order; junction bases with no gene match: 6. The CDR3 runs 14 residues. The chain recombines TRBV20-1 with TRBJ2-7; 10 bases are shared with TRBD2. The material sequenced was PBMCs, mostly from graft donor cells, taken 360 days after TCRalphabeta/CD19-depleted stem cell transplant. The clonotype originates from a male patient under 10 years old who had a stem cell transplant for acute lymphoblastic leukemia, so the T cells may come from the graft donor. The CDR3 bases are TGCAGTGCTAGAGTCGGACTAGCGGTAACCGAGCAGTACTTC. Protein: CSARVGLAVTEQYF.